These 30 T cell receptor beta chains originate from one sample sequenced in a study of molecular identifiers for immune sequencing clone quantification. TCRdb re-called the PCR reads with MiXCR, one entry per CDR3 protein. The table shows about 97,000 distinct CDR3 sequences, with around 24% occurring only once. Sequencing input: naive CD8+ T cells from blood, with Jurkat cell RNA spiked in. This sample's subset: FACS-sorted CD8+CD4-CCR7+CD45RA+ naive T cells. Receptors were obtained from a human donor in good health. Some libraries in this study had Jurkat cell RNA spiked in.

This clonotype was observed a few times. This chain links TRBV7-6 with TRBJ1-5; perhaps TRBD1 as D (5 bases). The germline V and J ends were trimmed by 2 bases and 0 bases, with 20 bases remaining between them. This CDR3 spans 19 amino acids. Germline CDR1 is SGHVS and CDR2 is FNYEAQ. This CDR3 reads CASSLTATLPGGSNQPQHF. The CDR3 DNA sequence: TGTGCCAGCAGCTTAACGGCGACTCTCCCGGGGGGTAGCAATCAGCCCCAGCATTTT.

There are a few counts of this clonotype. It may be a read error: a sequence one base away is much more abundant. This chain links TRBV12-3 or TRBV12-4 with TRBJ2-3; no firm D call. This CDR3 has 11 residues. V was shortened by 7 bases and J by 2 bases, with 4 bases between the two germline ends. CDR3 DNA: TGTGCCAGCATGCACACAGATACGCAGTATTTT. Encoded protein: CASMHTDTQYF.

This clonotype was recorded many times. The chain uses TRBV14 and TRBJ1-1; TRBD1 agrees at 7 bases. CDR1 is SGHDN and CDR2 is FVKESK in the germline V gene. The CDR3 spans 12 residues. The J segment lost 8 bases and the V segment lost 1 base, leaving 1 base of the junction unmatched. The CDR3 sequence: CASSQAGGEAFF. CDR3 coding DNA: TGTGCCAGCAGCCAAGCAGGGGGAGAAGCTTTCTTT.

This clonotype was seen repeatedly, ten times or more. The chain couples TRBV18 to TRBJ1-1; 9 bases fit TRBD1. Unmatched junction bases numbered 1, after V lost 4 bases and J lost 4 bases. CDR3 size: 13 residues. Per germline, CDR1 KGHSH and CDR2 LQKENI. CDR3 loop: CASSLTGGTEAFF. DNA for the CDR3: TGTGCCAGCTCACTGACAGGGGGCACTGAAGCTTTCTTT.

This clonotype was seen ten or more times. The chain links TRBV7-9 to TRBJ2-3; D unresolved. The CDR3 contains 14 residues. Trimming removed 5 bases at V and 0 bases at J, with 9 bases between. The germline V gene encodes CDR1 SEHNR and CDR2 FQNEAQ (reference sequence). The CDR3 DNA reads TGTGCCAGCAGCGCAGATACTAGCACAGATACGCAGTATTTT. Encoded protein: CASSADTSTDTQYF.

This clonotype has ten or more counts. The rearrangement joins TRBV19 to TRBJ2-1; D uncertain. The V end was cut by 6 bases, the J end by 4 bases, with 10 bases between. From germline, CDR1 is LNHDA and CDR2 SQIVND (reference sequence). The CDR3 is 13 amino acids. The CDR3 DNA follows: TGTGCCAGTAGGTCGCCCTTGTACAATGAGCAGTTCTTC. It specifies CASRSPLYNEQFF.

This clonotype turned up a few times. The genes are TRBV28 and TRBJ1-5, with D possibly matching TRBD1 (6 bases). CDR3 length: 15 amino acids. The V gene lost 6 bases and the J gene lost 11 bases, with 23 bases spanning the gap. Germline V gene lookup returns CDR1 MDHEN and CDR2 SYDVKM. DNA of the CDR3: TGTGCCAGCAGCACATCCCGGGACACCCGTTGGACCCAGCATTTT. Its protein product is CASSTSRDTRWTQHF.

This clonotype was recorded a few times. V is TRBV7-9 and J is TRBJ2-1; no clear D. The CDR3 consists of 14 residues. CDR1 SEHNR and CDR2 FQNEAQ come from the germline V gene (reference sequence). Trimming removed 5 bases from V and 1 base from J, with 9 bases in between. CDR3 sequence reads: CASSPEASYNEQFF. Here the CDR3 DNA reads TGTGCCAGCAGCCCTGAGGCATCCTACAATGAGCAGTTCTTC. Complete variable domain (other parts from reference TRBV7-9 and TRBJ2-1): DTGVSQNPRHKITKRGQNVTFRCDPISEHNRLYWYRQTLGQGPEFLTYFQNEAQLEKSRLLSDRFSAERPKGSFSTLEIQRTEQGDSAMYLCASSPEASYNEQFFGPGTRLTVL.

This clonotype showed up just a few times. This sequence joins TRBV9 and TRBJ2-3; TRBD2 might be the D (7 bases). V shed 4 bases and J shed 0 bases, with 18 bases lying between them. CDR1 and CDR2 (germline): SGDLS, YYNGEE. The CDR3 runs 17 residues. Here the CDR3 reads CASSIPKGGASTDTQYF. In DNA, the CDR3 is TGTGCCAGCAGCATCCCCAAGGGGGGGGCTAGCACAGATACGCAGTATTTT.

Turning to this clonotype: This clone may be a read error of a much larger clone one base away. The genes are TRBV25-1 and TRBJ2-5, with unresolved D. Germline V lookup: CDR1 MGHDK, CDR2 SYGVNS. CDR3 length equals 14 residues. CDR3 protein: CASRDPYQQGTQYF. As DNA, the CDR3 is TGTGCCAGCAGGGATCCTTACCAGCAAGGGACCCAGTACTTC.

In this sample, this clonotype turned up a few times. This chain connects TRBV27 to TRBJ1-1; a possible D gene is TRBD1 (5 bases). The CDR3 has 13 amino acids. Germline V gives CDR1 MNHEY, CDR2 SMNVEV (reference sequence). Trimming removed 5 bases at V and 3 bases at J, with 10 bases between. CDR3 amino acids: CASSNGGDTEAFF. For the CDR3, the DNA is TGTGCCAGCAGTAATGGGGGGGACACTGAAGCTTTCTTT.

This clonotype occurred many times. The chain employs TRBV29-1 and TRBJ2-2; D tentatively reads TRBD1 or TRBD2 (6 bases each). Trimming removed 1 base at V and 6 bases at J, with 12 bases between. This CDR3 region has 14 residues. Germline values: CDR1 SQVTM, CDR2 ANQGSEA. CDR3 sequence: CSVEGRGRAGELFF. The CDR3 DNA sequence: TGCAGCGTTGAAGGTCGGGGGCGGGCCGGGGAGCTGTTTTTT.

This clonotype was picked up many times. This chain joins TRBV18 and TRBJ2-7; tentatively, D is TRBD1 or TRBD2 (6 bases each). Trimming stripped 3 bases from V and 2 bases from J, with 17 bases between. CDR1 KGHSH and CDR2 LQKENI come from the germline V gene. This CDR3 region has 16 residues. The CDR3 reads CASSPGGGGPTYEQYF. Here the CDR3 DNA reads TGTGCCAGCTCACCGGGCGGAGGGGGGCCAACCTACGAGCAGTACTTC.

This clonotype has at least ten counts. The V and J genes are TRBV25-1 and TRBJ2-7; tentative D call: TRBD1 (5 bases). The CDR3 runs to 13 residues. Germline V gene data show CDR1 as MGHDK and CDR2 as SYGVNS. Trimming cost V 8 bases and J 4 bases, with 15 bases left between them. CDR3 sequence reads: CASGVGVGYEQYF. The CDR3 nucleotides read TGTGCCAGCGGGGTAGGGGTTGGGTACGAGCAGTACTTC.

About this clonotype: One end of the junction is discordant with germline, which a read error may explain. Written as DNA, the CDR3 is TGTGCCACCAGTGGTGGACTAGCGGGGGCGCTGAACACCGGGGAGCTGCTTTTT. Protein sequence: CATSGGLAGALNTGELLF. The V call is TRBV24-1, the J call TRBJ2-2; 13 positions agree with TRBD2. This CDR3 spans 18 amino acids. Germline-derived CDR1 and CDR2 are KGHDR and SFDVKD.

V is TRBV5-1 and J is TRBJ2-7, with 8 bases matching TRBD1. Germline V gene data show CDR1 as SGHRS and CDR2 as YFSETQ. The CDR3 sequence is 16 residues long. Trimming at V came to 4 bases and at J to 3 bases, leaving 12 bases not matched to a gene. Written as DNA, the CDR3 is TGCGCCAGCAGCGCGGGCTTCCCAGGGGGCAACTACGAGCAGTACTTC. Amino acids: CASSAGFPGGNYEQYF.

This clonotype turned up a few times. The chain employs TRBV27 and TRBJ2-7; D might be TRBD2 (5 bases). The ends were cut back, 2 bases at V and 3 bases at J, with 8 bases in the middle. The germline gives CDR1 MNHEY, CDR2 SMNVEV (reference sequence). The CDR3 is made up of 13 amino acids. CDR3 DNA sequence: TGTGCCAGCAGTTTAGGTAGCGTCTACGAGCAGTACTTC. The encoded protein is CASSLGSVYEQYF.

A single count supports this clonotype. A much larger clone differs from this one at a single base, so this may be a read error. The rearrangement uses TRBV6-1 and TRBJ2-7, with 7 bases identical to TRBD2. Germline V gene data show CDR1 as MNHNS and CDR2 as SASEGT. There are 13 residues in the CDR3. The CDR3, as DNA: TGTGCCTGCAGTGCGGGAGTCCTCTACGAGCAGTACTTC. Translation gives CACSAGVLYEQYF.

This clonotype was picked up many times. The chain links TRBV28 to TRBJ2-1, with 14 bases fitting TRBD2. J lost 8 bases, V lost 8 bases, and 17 bases had no gene match. The CDR3 covers 18 residues. Germline-derived CDR1 and CDR2 are MDHEN and SYDVKM. The CDR3 coding sequence is TGTGCCAGCGAGCCCCCTGGGACGGGACTAGCGGGAGATCATGAGCAGTTCTTC. Translation gives CASEPPGTGLAGDHEQFF.

This clonotype appeared many times. The rearrangement uses TRBV29-1 and TRBJ2-5, with D possibly matching TRBD2 (5 bases). From germline, CDR1 is SQVTM and CDR2 ANQGSEA. The CDR3 is 12 amino acids. Trimming took 2 bases from V and 3 from J, leaving 7 bases between them. CDR3 in amino acids: CSVEFGEETQYF. The CDR3 DNA reads TGCAGCGTTGAATTCGGGGAAGAGACCCAGTACTTC.

On this clonotype itself: A much larger clone is a single base away; this may be a read error. The rearrangement uses TRBV15 and TRBJ1-5; D not resolved. CDR1 and CDR2 (germline): LNHNV, YYDKDF (reference sequence). CDR3 size: 15 residues. V was pared by 0 bases and J by 6 bases, with 12 bases between. The CDR3: CATSRDLGFSQPQHF. Written as DNA, the CDR3 is TGTGCCACCAGCAGAGATTTGGGCTTCAGTCAGCCCCAGCATTTT.

This chain links TRBV9 with TRBJ2-3; no clear D. Germline loops: CDR1 SGDLS, CDR2 YYNGEE. Trimming stripped 0 bases from V and 7 bases from J, with 12 bases between. The CDR3 covers 14 residues. The chain's CDR3 is CASSVGAFSYTQYF. The CDR3 DNA sequence: TGTGCCAGCAGCGTAGGGGCATTTTCGTATACGCAGTATTTT.

In its sample, this clonotype was seen many times. The chain couples TRBV6-2 or TRBV6-3 to TRBJ2-7; 8 nucleotides align to TRBD2. J was trimmed by 7 bases and V by 6 bases; bases with no gene match: 8. CDR1 is MNHEY and CDR2 is SVGEGT in the germline V gene. The CDR3 extends over 13 amino acids. The CDR3 DNA sequence: TGTGCCAGCAGCCCTGGACTAGCTTGGGAGCAGTACTTC. Protein: CASSPGLAWEQYF.

The chain joins TRBV7-9 to TRBJ1-5, with a weak D call TRBD1 (5 bases). CDR3 length: 14 amino acids. CDR1 and CDR2 (germline): SEHNR, FQNEAQ (reference sequence). Trimming removed 1 base at V and 5 bases at J, with 9 bases between. Here the CDR3 DNA reads TGTGCCAGCAGCTTAGTAGGGGACCATCAGCCCCAGCATTTT. Its protein is CASSLVGDHQPQHF. Together with reference TRBV7-9 and TRBJ1-5, the CDR3 gives the full variable domain: DTGVSQNPRHKITKRGQNVTFRCDPISEHNRLYWYRQTLGQGPEFLTYFQNEAQLEKSRLLSDRFSAERPKGSFSTLEIQRTEQGDSAMYLCASSLVGDHQPQHFGDGTRLSIL.

This clonotype was recorded at least ten times. The chain carries TRBV6-5 and TRBJ2-1; no definite D call. Trimming cost V 2 bases and J 2 bases, with 13 bases left between them. The CDR3 contains 16 residues. Germline V lookup: CDR1 MNHEY, CDR2 SVGAGI. The CDR3 DNA reads as TGTGCCAGCAGTTACCGCTTAACCTTTACCTACAATGAGCAGTTCTTC. This translates into CASSYRLTFTYNEQFF.

A few counts support this clonotype. V usage is TRBV11-2 and J usage is TRBJ2-7; 7 bases align to TRBD2. V lost 4 bases, J lost 0 bases, and 3 bases stayed unmatched. Germline V gene data show CDR1 as SGHAT and CDR2 as FQNNGV. The CDR3 consists of 14 residues. The DNA for the CDR3 is TGTGCCAGCAGCTGGGGGGGGGACTCCTACGAGCAGTACTTC. Encoded protein: CASSWGGDSYEQYF.

The chain uses TRBV3-1 and TRBJ2-1, with 7 bases matching TRBD2. J gave up 6 bases and V 2 bases, and 10 bases lay outside the gene matches. The germline V gene encodes CDR1 LGHDT and CDR2 YNNKEL (reference sequence). This CDR3 contains 16 residues. CDR3 in amino acids: CASSQPGTIGFNEQFF. CDR3 nucleotides: TGTGCCAGCAGCCAACCAGGGACTATCGGTTTCAATGAGCAGTTCTTC.

This clonotype was counted ten times or more. The rearrangement uses TRBV7-6 and TRBJ2-7, with D possibly matching TRBD2 (5 bases). The CDR3 loop spans 13 amino acids. Trimming cost V 5 bases and J 4 bases, with 12 bases left between them. The germline V gene encodes CDR1 SGHVS and CDR2 FNYEAQ. The CDR3 loop is CASSPHRRYEQYF. The CDR3 nucleotides are TGTGCCAGCAGCCCCCACCGGAGGTACGAGCAGTACTTC. Using reference TRBV7-6 and TRBJ2-7 for the parts outside the CDR3, the full variable domain is GAGVSQSPRYKVTKRGQDVALRCDPISGHVSLYWYRQALGQGPEFLTYFNYEAQQDKSGLPNDRFSAERPEGSISTLTIQRTEQRDSAMYRCASSPHRRYEQYFGPGTRLTVT.

The V and J genes are TRBV29-1 and TRBJ1-1; D is possibly TRBD1 (5 bases). From germline, CDR1 is SQVTM and CDR2 ANQGSEA. The CDR3 has 15 residues. The V gene lost 6 bases and the J gene lost 9 bases, with 26 bases spanning the gap. CDR3 bases: TGCAGCGTCCACACCCCGGGGCAGGGTGTCCCTAAAGCTTTCTTT. Amino acid sequence: CSVHTPGQGVPKAFF.

This clonotype has a count of ten or more. The CDR3 sequence is CASSSEGTSYEQYF. In DNA, the CDR3 is TGTGCCAGCAGTTCCGAGGGGACCTCCTACGAGCAGTACTTC. This sequence joins TRBV28 and TRBJ2-7; D might be TRBD1 or TRBD2, each matching 5 bases. In germline, CDR1 is MDHEN, CDR2 SYDVKM. CDR3 size: 14 residues. V was cut by 4 bases and J by 0 bases, with 10 bases left in between. The variable domain in full, completed from reference TRBV28 and TRBJ2-7, reads DVKVTQSSRYLVKRTGEKVFLECVQDMDHENMFWYRQDPGLGLRLIYFSYDVKMKEKGDIPEGYSVSREKKERFSLILESASTNQTSMYLCASSSEGTSYEQYFGPGTRLTVT.